This T cell receptor (beta chain) is drawn from a study of cytomegalovirus exposure and HLA in healthy donors. At the level of the study: There were 85 million or so unique TCRs (from HLA-typed donors) in an early data release.

This CDR3 comprises 16 residues. The germline V gene encodes CDR1 MGHRA and CDR2 YSYEKL. V was cut by 0 bases and J by 2 bases, with 14 bases left in between. This clone has a single count. Its matching antigen is unknown. Study results and limitations: Later analysis identified a missense DCLRE1C variant that was linked to TCR beta V- and J-gene trimming.

13 Jbeta primers and 60 Vbeta primers were used for the PCR. Clones were read by immunoSEQ multiplex PCR, and TCRdb kept only the in-frame ones, dropping some. The sample contains 130,000 or so clones, around 75% of which appear only once. The rearrangement links TRBV4-1 to TRBJ2-7; D uncertain. The clonotype was recovered from a man younger than 40 in good health and CMV-seronegative. The sample comprised PBMCs. The CDR3 DNA reads as TGCGCCAGCAGCCAAGATCAAGTTGGGCAGACCTACGAGCAGTACTTC. The encoded protein is CASSQDQVGQTYEQYF.